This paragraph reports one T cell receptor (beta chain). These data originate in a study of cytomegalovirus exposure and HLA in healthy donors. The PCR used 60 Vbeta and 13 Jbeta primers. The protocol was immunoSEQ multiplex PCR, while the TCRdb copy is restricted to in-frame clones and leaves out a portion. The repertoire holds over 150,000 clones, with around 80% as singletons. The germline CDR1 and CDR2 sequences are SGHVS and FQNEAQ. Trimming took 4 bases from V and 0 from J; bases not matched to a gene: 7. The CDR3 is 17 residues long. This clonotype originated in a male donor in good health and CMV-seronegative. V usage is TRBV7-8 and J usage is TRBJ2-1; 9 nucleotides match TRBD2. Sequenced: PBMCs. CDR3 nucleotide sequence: TGTGCCAGCAGCTGGGGCGGGGGGGGAAGCTCCTACAATGAGCAGTTCTTC. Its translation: CASSWGGGGSSYNEQFF.